This record concerns one TCR beta chain sequence. Here immunoSEQ multiplex PCR was the method, and the copy in TCRdb shows in-frame clones only, minus some. The sample records under 85,000 clones, approximately 94% being singletons. Germline-derived CDR1 and CDR2 are SGHNT and YYREEE (reference sequence). The length of the CDR3 is 17 residues. Losses at the gene ends were 4 bases for V and 5 bases for J; bases not matched to a gene: 11. This record belongs to a study of control samples from healthy donors and cancer patients. The material sequenced was blood. The rearrangement links TRBV5-4 to TRBJ2-5; 13 bases fit TRBD2. The TCR sequence derives from a woman in her thirties or forties in good health. The CDR3 is CASSPNTGTSGVETQYF. DNA for the CDR3: TGTGCCAGCAGCCCGAACACCGGGACTAGCGGGGTCGAGACCCAGTACTTC.